Below are 15 T cell receptor beta chains sequenced from a single sample in a study of pediatric ulcerative colitis (dated by TCRdb to the late 2010s). Library creation used the immunoSEQ multiplex PCR assay. Sourced from immuneACCESS, this table was stored by TCRdb with only in-frame sequences that have V and J called. A share of the clones is absent; for the studies checked, an unresolved V gene accounts for under half, and the remainder has no known explanation. Counted in this sample were approximately 60,000 clones; about 86% of them appeared once. The top ten hold about 3.5% of the sample. Sequenced sample: blood. The receptors were sampled from a boy younger than 18 with severe ulcerative colitis.

This chain joins TRBV19 and TRBJ2-7; D is ambiguous. Germline CDR1 reads LNHDA; CDR2 reads SQIVND (reference sequence). V lost 11 bases to trimming and J lost 3 bases, with 17 bases between them. The CDR3 spans 13 residues. CDR3 bases: TGTGCCGGCAAGATCGACACAATCTACGAGCAGTACTTC. Protein sequence: CAGKIDTIYEQYF.

The chain joins TRBV6-1 to TRBJ2-7, with TRBD2 identical over 11 bases. Germline CDR1 and CDR2: MNHNS and SASEGT. The junction had 10 bases not matched to a gene; V was cut back by 7 bases and J by 5 bases. The CDR3 loop spans 15 amino acids. CDR3 sequence reads: CASITTRLAGNEQYF. In nucleotides, the CDR3 is TGTGCCAGCATTACGACCCGACTAGCGGGAAACGAGCAGTACTTC.

This chain uses TRBV12-5 with TRBJ2-2, with TRBD1 as a possible D gene (5 bases). The length of the CDR3 is 18 residues. From germline, CDR1 is LGHNT and CDR2 FRNRAP. V was shortened by 7 bases and J by 9 bases, with 30 bases between the two germline ends. CDR3 DNA: TGTGCTAGTGCAAAAGGGGTCCAATACGTACCTGGTACCAGGGAGCTGTTTTTT. Protein sequence: CASAKGVQYVPGTRELFF.

This clone appeared a few times. The chain joins TRBV19 to TRBJ1-2, with TRBD1 as a possible D gene (6 bases). Germline-derived CDR1 and CDR2 are LNHDA and SQIVND (reference sequence). The CDR3 loop spans 16 amino acids. V shed 5 bases and J shed 0 bases, with 16 bases lying between them. The CDR3 DNA reads TGTGCCAGTAGTCTACTAGGACAGACAGCTAACTATGGCTACACCTTC. Protein: CASSLLGQTANYGYTF.

DNA of the CDR3: TGCGCCAGCAGCTTCGTTCAGGGGGTAGACAATGAGCAGTTCTTC. Translated: CASSFVQGVDNEQFF. The V and J genes are TRBV5-1 and TRBJ2-1; 7 bases align to TRBD1. After removal of 2 bases from V and 5 bases from J, the junction contained 7 bases not matched to a gene. Looked up from germline, CDR1 is SGHRS and CDR2 is YFSETQ. The CDR3 has 15 amino acids.

The chain recombines TRBV7-9 with TRBJ2-7, with D possibly being TRBD1 (6 bases). This CDR3 is 12 amino acids long. V was pared by 5 bases and J by 9 bases, with 14 bases between. Per the germline V gene, CDR1 is SEHNR and CDR2 is FQNEAQ (reference sequence). In nucleotides, the CDR3 is TGTGCCAGCAGCGAATTATCAGGGGTGCAGTACTTC. This sequence encodes CASSELSGVQYF.

The rearrangement links TRBV1 to TRBJ1-2; the table's TRBD1 call for D was not verified on the DNA. TRBV1 is labeled a pseudogene. This CDR3 region has 17 residues. The CDR3 DNA reads TGCACCAGCAAAAACGGGCAGGAGAACAGGGCTAACTATGGCTACACCTTC. This translates into CTSKNGQENRANYGYTF.

The chain links TRBV2 to TRBJ2-3; no firm D call. Trimming took 9 bases from V and 2 from J, leaving 6 bases between them. CDR3 length equals 11 residues. Germline V gene sequence: CDR1 SNHLY, CDR2 FYNNEI. The CDR3 is CARGDTDTQYF. The DNA for the CDR3 is TGTGCCAGAGGAGACACAGATACGCAGTATTTT.

The chain's CDR3 is CASSQDGGGKSSYEQYF. CDR3 sequence (DNA): TGCGCCAGCAGCCAAGATGGGGGCGGGAAGAGCTCCTACGAGCAGTACTTC. The rearrangement joins TRBV4-3 to TRBJ2-7; D possibly uses TRBD1 or TRBD2 (6 bases each). Trimming took off 0 bases at V and 0 bases at J, with 15 bases between the two ends. This CDR3 region has 17 residues. CDR1 LGHNA and CDR2 YSLEER come from the germline V gene.

The chain couples TRBV19 to TRBJ2-7; the match to TRBD1 covers 10 bases. CDR3 size: 15 residues. Germline values: CDR1 LNHDA, CDR2 SQIVND (reference sequence). Trimming removed 4 bases from V and 0 bases from J; junction bases left unmatched: 3. The CDR3 loop is CASSTGQGSSYEQYF. CDR3 sequence (DNA): TGTGCCAGTAGTACGGGACAGGGGAGCTCCTACGAGCAGTACTTC.

This chain links TRBV2 with TRBJ2-7; D not resolved. V was cut by 5 bases and J by 2 bases, with 10 bases left in between. Germline values: CDR1 SNHLY, CDR2 FYNNEI. The CDR3 covers 13 residues. CDR3 amino acids: CASSPSLAYEQYF. The DNA for the CDR3 is TGTGCCAGCAGTCCTTCCCTTGCCTACGAGCAGTACTTC.

V and J are TRBV9 and TRBJ1-1; D is undetermined. Germline V CDR1 and CDR2: SGDLS, YYNGEE. This CDR3 region has 15 residues. V lost 3 bases to trimming and J lost 0 bases, with 12 bases between them. This CDR3 reads CASSGWAGMNTEAFF. The CDR3 coding sequence is TGTGCCAGCAGCGGATGGGCAGGAATGAACACTGAAGCTTTCTTT. Full variable domain (outside the CDR3, taken from reference TRBV9 and TRBJ1-1): DSGVTQTPKHLITATGQRVTLRCSPRSGDLSVYWYQQSLDQGLQFLIQYYNGEERAKGNILERFSAQQFPDLHSELNLSSLELGDSALYFCASSGWAGMNTEAFFGQGTRLTVV.

The rearrangement links TRBV4-3 to TRBJ2-7, with D hard to call. In germline, CDR1 is LGHNA, CDR2 YSLEER. The CDR3 extends over 12 amino acids. The germline V and J ends were trimmed by 4 bases and 3 bases, with 7 bases remaining between them. The CDR3: CASSRWGYEQYF. The CDR3 DNA sequence: TGCGCCAGCAGCCGCTGGGGCTACGAGCAGTACTTC.

CDR3 in DNA: TGTGCCAGCAGTGAACTGGAAGAGACCCAGTACTTC. It encodes CASSELEETQYF. The chain recombines TRBV7-6 with TRBJ2-5; no clear D. This CDR3 is built from 12 residues. Germline V gene lookup returns CDR1 SGHVS and CDR2 FNYEAQ. The V end lost 6 bases, the J end lost 3 bases, and 8 bases lay between the germline ends.

The genes are TRBV27 and TRBJ2-2; 8 bases are a match to TRBD1. V shed 6 bases and J 3 bases; nucleotides not matched to a gene: 18. The germline V gene encodes CDR1 MNHEY and CDR2 SMNVEV (reference sequence). This CDR3 has 19 amino acids. The CDR3 here is CASSVRRTGKVLDTGELFF. CDR3 in DNA: TGTGCCAGCAGCGTTAGGCGGACAGGGAAGGTTTTAGACACCGGGGAGCTGTTTTTT.